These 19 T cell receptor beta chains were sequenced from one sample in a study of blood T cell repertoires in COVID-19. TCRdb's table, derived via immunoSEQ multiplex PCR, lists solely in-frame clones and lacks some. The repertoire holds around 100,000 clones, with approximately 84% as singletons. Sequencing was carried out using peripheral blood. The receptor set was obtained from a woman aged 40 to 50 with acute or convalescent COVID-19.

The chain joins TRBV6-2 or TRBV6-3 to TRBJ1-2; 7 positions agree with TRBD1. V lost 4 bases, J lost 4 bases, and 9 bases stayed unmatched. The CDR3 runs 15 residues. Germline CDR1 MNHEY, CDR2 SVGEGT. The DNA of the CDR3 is TGTGCCAGCAGTTCCATCGACAGGGAGGTCTATGGCTACACCTTC. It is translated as CASSSIDREVYGYTF.

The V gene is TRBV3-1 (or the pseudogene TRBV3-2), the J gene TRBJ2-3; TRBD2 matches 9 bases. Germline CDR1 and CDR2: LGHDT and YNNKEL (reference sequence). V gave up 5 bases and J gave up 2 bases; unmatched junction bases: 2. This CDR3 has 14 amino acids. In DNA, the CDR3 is TGTGCCAGCAGCGAGCGGGGGGACACAGATACGCAGTATTTT. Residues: CASSERGDTDTQYF.

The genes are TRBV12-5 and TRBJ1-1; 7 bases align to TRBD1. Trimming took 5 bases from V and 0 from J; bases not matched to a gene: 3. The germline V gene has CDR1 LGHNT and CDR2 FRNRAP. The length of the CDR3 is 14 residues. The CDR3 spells CASGPGQLNTEAFF. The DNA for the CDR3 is TGTGCTAGTGGTCCGGGACAGTTGAACACTGAAGCTTTCTTT. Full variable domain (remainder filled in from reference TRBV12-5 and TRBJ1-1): DARVTQTPRHKVTEMGQEVTMRCQPILGHNTVFWYRQTMMQGLELLAYFRNRAPLDDSGMPKDRFSAEMPDATLATLKIQPSEPRDSAVYFCASGPGQLNTEAFFGQGTRLTVV.

The CDR3 region is CASSFFFRGGKGTQYF. The CDR3, as DNA: TGTGCCAGCAGCTTTTTCTTTCGTGGAGGGAAAGGGACCCAGTACTTC. The J gene is TRBJ2-5, the V gene TRBV5-6, with D perhaps TRBD2 (6 bases). CDR1 is SGHDT and CDR2 is YYEEEE in the germline V gene. The CDR3 has 16 amino acids. The V end was cut by 2 bases, the J end by 7 bases, with 21 bases between.

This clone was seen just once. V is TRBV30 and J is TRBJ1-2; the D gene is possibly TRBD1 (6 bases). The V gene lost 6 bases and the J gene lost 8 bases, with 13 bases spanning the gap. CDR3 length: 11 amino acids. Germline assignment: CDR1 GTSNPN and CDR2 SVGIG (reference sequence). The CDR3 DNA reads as TGTGCCTGTGAGGGGGGGTACGGCTACACCTTC. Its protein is CACEGGYGYTF.

CDR3 sequence: CASSSGQVGTEAFF. The CDR3 DNA is TGTGCCAGCAGTTCCGGACAGGTGGGCACTGAAGCTTTCTTT. This chain joins TRBV6-6 and TRBJ1-1; 7 bases map to TRBD1. The germline CDR1 and CDR2 sequences are MNHNY and SVGAGI (reference sequence). The V gene end was trimmed by 4 bases and the J gene end by 4 bases; junction bases not matched to a gene: 6. CDR3 length: 14 residues.

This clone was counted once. The CDR3 loop reads CASSLSGVGGVVGRRYSSYNEQFF. As DNA, the CDR3 is TGTGCCAGCAGTTTATCAGGAGTCGGGGGGGTAGTGGGGCGAAGATATAGCTCCTACAATGAGCAGTTCTTC. This chain joins TRBV27 and TRBJ2-1; the match to TRBD2 covers 8 bases. There are 24 residues in the CDR3. Germline values: CDR1 MNHEY, CDR2 SMNVEV (reference sequence). The V segment lost 0 bases and the J segment 0 bases; nucleotides outside the gene matches: 25.

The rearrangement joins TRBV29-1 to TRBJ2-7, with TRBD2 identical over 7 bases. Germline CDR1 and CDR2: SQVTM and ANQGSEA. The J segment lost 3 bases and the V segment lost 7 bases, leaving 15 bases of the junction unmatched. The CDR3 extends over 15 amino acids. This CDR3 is CSGSGGAAGIYEQYF. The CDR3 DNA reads TGCAGCGGTTCGGGCGGAGCAGCGGGGATCTACGAGCAGTACTTC.

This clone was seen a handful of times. The CDR3 nucleotides read TGTGCCAGCACCCCCGGGGGGGCCCGTTGGGGAGCCCAGCATTTT. Protein product: CASTPGGARWGAQHF. This chain links TRBV6-6 with TRBJ1-5; TRBD1 is a possible D gene (6 bases). CDR3 length: 15 residues. Germline-derived CDR1 and CDR2 are MNHNY and SVGAGI (reference sequence). Trimming cost V 7 bases and J 11 bases, with 24 bases left between them.

This CDR3 is CASSFLSSSYEQYF. CDR3 in DNA: TGTGCCAGCAGCTTTCTGTCGAGCTCCTACGAGCAGTACTTC. The rearrangement joins TRBV5-5 to TRBJ2-7; D uncertain. V lost 2 bases, J lost 0 bases, and 9 bases lay in between. The CDR3 length is 14 residues. Per germline, CDR1 SGHKS and CDR2 YYEKEE (reference sequence).

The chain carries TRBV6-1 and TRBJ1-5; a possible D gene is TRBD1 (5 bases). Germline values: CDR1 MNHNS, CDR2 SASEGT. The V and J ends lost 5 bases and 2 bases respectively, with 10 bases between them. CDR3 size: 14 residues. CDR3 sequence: CASSSIGGNQPQHF. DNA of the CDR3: TGTGCCAGCAGTTCTATAGGGGGCAATCAGCCCCAGCATTTT.

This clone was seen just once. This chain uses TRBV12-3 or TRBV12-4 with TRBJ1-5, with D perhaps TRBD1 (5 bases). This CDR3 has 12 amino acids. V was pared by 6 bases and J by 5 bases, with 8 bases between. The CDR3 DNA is TGTGCCAGCAGCACAGGTTATCAGCCCCAGCATTTT. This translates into CASSTGYQPQHF.

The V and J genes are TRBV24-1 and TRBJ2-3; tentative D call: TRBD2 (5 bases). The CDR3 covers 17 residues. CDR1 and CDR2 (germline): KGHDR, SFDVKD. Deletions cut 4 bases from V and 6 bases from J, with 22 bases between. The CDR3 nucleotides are TGTGCCACCAGTGACCCCGACGACGCGCGGACGGGGGATACGCAGTATTTT. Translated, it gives CATSDPDDARTGDTQYF.

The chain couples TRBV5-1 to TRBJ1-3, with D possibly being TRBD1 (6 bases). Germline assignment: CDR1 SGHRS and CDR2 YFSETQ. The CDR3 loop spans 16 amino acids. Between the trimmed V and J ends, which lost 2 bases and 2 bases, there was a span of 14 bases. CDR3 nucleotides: TGCGCCAGCAGCTTAGGGTGGGGGCTTGCTGGAAACACCATATATTTT. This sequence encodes CASSLGWGLAGNTIYF.

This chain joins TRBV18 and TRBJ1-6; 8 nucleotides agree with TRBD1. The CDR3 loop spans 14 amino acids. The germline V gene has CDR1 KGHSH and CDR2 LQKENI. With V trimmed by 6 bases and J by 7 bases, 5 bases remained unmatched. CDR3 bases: TGTGCCAGCTCTCGGGACAGGTTCAATTCACCCCTCCACTTT. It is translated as CASSRDRFNSPLHF.

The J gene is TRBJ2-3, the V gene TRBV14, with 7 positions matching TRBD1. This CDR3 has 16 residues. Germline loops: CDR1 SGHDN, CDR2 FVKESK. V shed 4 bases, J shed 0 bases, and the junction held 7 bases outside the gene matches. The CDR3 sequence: CASSPGQSPSTDTQYF. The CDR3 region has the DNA TGTGCCAGCAGCCCGGGACAGAGTCCTAGCACAGATACGCAGTATTTT.

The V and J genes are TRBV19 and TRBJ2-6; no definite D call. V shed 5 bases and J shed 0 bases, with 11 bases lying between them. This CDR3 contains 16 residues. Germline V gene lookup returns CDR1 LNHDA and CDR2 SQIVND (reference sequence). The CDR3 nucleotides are TGTGCCAGTAGTGCCTGGAGAGCCTCTGGGGCCAACGTCCTGACTTTC. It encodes CASSAWRASGANVLTF.

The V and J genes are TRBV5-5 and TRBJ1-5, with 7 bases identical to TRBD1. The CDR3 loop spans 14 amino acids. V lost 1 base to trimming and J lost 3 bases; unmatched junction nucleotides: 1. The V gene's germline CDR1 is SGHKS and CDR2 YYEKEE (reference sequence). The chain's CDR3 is CASSLQGDNQPQHF. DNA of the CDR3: TGTGCCAGCAGCTTGCAGGGGGACAATCAGCCCCAGCATTTT.

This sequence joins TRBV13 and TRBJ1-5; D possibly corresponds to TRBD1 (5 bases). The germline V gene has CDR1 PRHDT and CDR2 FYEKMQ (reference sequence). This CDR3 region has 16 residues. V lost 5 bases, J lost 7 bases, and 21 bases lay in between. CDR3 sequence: CASSPREQETGQPQHF. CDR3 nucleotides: TGTGCCAGCAGCCCCCGTGAACAGGAGACCGGGCAGCCCCAGCATTTT.